This T cell receptor beta chain appears in the sequencing data of a study of molecular identifiers for immune sequencing clone quantification. The overall study: Replicate experiments divided RNA from roughly 20,000 or 100,000 naive CD8 cells into five parts and sequenced four. Overall study results and limits: Spiked-in Jurkat TCR RNA corresponding to one cell was reported as detectable against 1 million or so naive cells.

Construction of naive CD8 libraries employed about 20,000 to 1,100,000 sorted cells together with 10%, 30% or 50% RNA. Naive CD8 T cells, phenotype CD8+CD4-CCR7+CD45RA+, were sorted. This clonotype was seen ten or more times. Its antigen remains unidentified. The germline V gene has CDR1 SEHNR and CDR2 FQNEAQ (reference sequence). V dropped 5 bases and J dropped 3 bases, with 22 bases sitting between them. This CDR3 is 17 amino acids long. TCRdb used MiXCR to reprocess the PCR reads, holding one entry per CDR3 protein. Found here are some 650,000 distinct CDR3 sequences, about 20% of them singletons; the top ten hold 0.75% to 0.95%.

The TCR sequence derives from a human donor in good health. Some libraries in this study had Jurkat cell RNA spiked in. Source material: naive CD8+ T cells from blood, with Jurkat cell RNA spiked in. Subset described: FACS-sorted CD8+CD4-CCR7+CD45RA+ naive T cells. This chain connects TRBV7-9 to TRBJ1-1; the D is unclear. The CDR3 sequence is CASSPHEGSKPDTEAFF. Here the CDR3 DNA reads TGTGCCAGCAGCCCTCACGAGGGCTCTAAGCCCGACACTGAAGCTTTCTTT.